Below, 10 T cell receptor beta chains from the same sample are listed, as sequenced in a study of cytomegalovirus exposure and HLA in healthy donors. Data came from immunoSEQ multiplex PCR; TCRdb stores just in-frame clones and leaves some out. Of about 160,000 clones listed, 80% to 85% were seen once; the top ten hold 9.5% to 13%. The source material was PBMCs. The receptors were sampled from a man aged 30 to 39 in good health and CMV-seropositive.

The genes are TRBV7-3 and TRBJ2-2; D ambiguous. The germline V gene encodes CDR1 SGHTA and CDR2 FQGTGA. CDR3 length: 14 amino acids. V lost 5 bases and J 6 bases, leaving 13 bases between the germline ends. Here the CDR3 reads CASSALEPAGELFF. The CDR3 DNA sequence: TGTGCCAGCAGCGCTCTAGAGCCTGCCGGGGAGCTGTTTTTT.

This chain joins TRBV5-1 and TRBJ2-2; TRBD2 aligns across 9 bases. The V and J ends lost 2 bases and 6 bases, in that order; junction bases with no gene match: 5. The CDR3 has 15 amino acids. CDR1 SGHRS and CDR2 YFSETQ come from the germline V gene. CDR3 residues: CASSLRLAGPGELFF. The CDR3 DNA sequence: TGCGCCAGCAGCTTAAGGCTAGCGGGACCCGGGGAGCTGTTTTTT.

This chain joins TRBV14 and TRBJ1-1; 7 bases agree with TRBD1. In germline, CDR1 is SGHDN, CDR2 FVKESK. Trimming took 1 base from V and 0 from J; bases not matched to a gene: 8. The CDR3 extends over 17 amino acids. Here the CDR3 reads CASSQGWDSEVNTEAFF. The CDR3 DNA follows: TGTGCCAGCAGCCAAGGTTGGGACAGCGAGGTGAACACTGAAGCTTTCTTT. Combining the CDR3 with reference TRBV14 and TRBJ1-1 gives the whole variable domain EAGVTQFPSHSVIEKGQTVTLRCDPISGHDNLYWYRRVMGKEIKFLLHFVKESKQDESGMPNNRFLAERTGGTYSTLKVQPAELEDSGVYFCASSQGWDSEVNTEAFFGQGTRLTVV.

This clone was counted once. The chain is built from TRBV7-2 and TRBJ1-2; maybe TRBD1 (6 bases). The V end was cut by 6 bases, the J end by 1 base, with 15 bases between. Germline V gene data show CDR1 as SGHTA and CDR2 as FQGNSA. The CDR3 consists of 15 residues. The CDR3 sequence: CASRPPGQNNYGYTF. CDR3 nucleotides: TGTGCCAGCAGACCACCCGGACAGAATAACTATGGCTACACCTTC.

The chain combines TRBV12-5 with TRBJ1-5; weak D call: TRBD1 (5 bases). Germline CDR1 LGHNT, CDR2 FRNRAP. Trimming stripped 1 base from V and 0 bases from J, with 10 bases between. The CDR3 totals 16 residues. CDR3 in amino acids: CASGLGQIYSNQPQHF. The DNA of the CDR3 is TGTGCTAGTGGTTTGGGACAGATCTATAGCAATCAGCCCCAGCATTTT.

The chain links TRBV6-5 to TRBJ2-7, with D possibly being TRBD2 (5 bases). V was trimmed by 0 bases and J by 8 bases, leaving 17 bases between them. Germline V lookup: CDR1 MNHEY, CDR2 SVGAGI. The CDR3 is 15 amino acids. Here the CDR3 reads CASSYSDSSEIQQYF. CDR3 in DNA: TGTGCCAGCAGTTACTCGGACTCCTCAGAGATCCAGCAGTACTTC.

A note on this clone: This specimen includes other DNA sequences encoding the same CDR3. V usage is TRBV7-9 and J usage is TRBJ2-7; 8 bases fit TRBD1. V lost 2 bases and J lost 1; bases outside the gene matches: 1. CDR1 and CDR2 from the germline V gene are SEHNR and FQNEAQ (reference sequence). The CDR3 is made up of 14 amino acids. The CDR3 region is CASSLTGGSYEQYF. The CDR3, as DNA: TGTGCCAGCAGCTTAACAGGGGGGTCCTACGAGCAGTACTTC.

The V call is TRBV25-1, the J call TRBJ2-3, with 8 bases lining up with TRBD1. Germline CDR1 MGHDK, CDR2 SYGVNS. J gave up 4 bases and V 4 bases, and 7 bases lay outside the gene matches. This CDR3 has 15 residues. In nucleotides, the CDR3 is TGTGCCAGCAGTGGCCGGGACAGGAGGGCAGATACGCAGTATTTT. The encoded protein is CASSGRDRRADTQYF.

J is TRBJ1-4 and V is TRBV9; D is unresolved. Trimming removed 0 bases from V and 10 bases from J, with 22 bases in between. CDR3 length: 17 residues. Per the germline V gene, CDR1 is SGDLS and CDR2 is YYNGEE. The CDR3 reads CASSVEGSGMLDGKLFF. The CDR3 region has the DNA TGTGCCAGCAGCGTAGAGGGTAGCGGGATGCTAGACGGAAAACTGTTTTTT. The variable domain in full, completed from reference TRBV9 and TRBJ1-4, reads DSGVTQTPKHLITATGQRVTLRCSPRSGDLSVYWYQQSLDQGLQFLIQYYNGEERAKGNILERFSAQQFPDLHSELNLSSLELGDSALYFCASSVEGSGMLDGKLFFGSGTQLSVL.

The J gene is TRBJ1-2, the V gene TRBV6-1, with D unclear. This CDR3 spans 14 amino acids. The ends were cut back, 9 bases at V and 7 bases at J, with 21 bases in the middle. Germline CDR1 and CDR2: MNHNS and SASEGT. The CDR3 loop is CASSIDTGIGGYTF. The CDR3 coding sequence is TGTGCCAGTTCTATTGACACGGGAATTGGTGGCTACACCTTC.